This T cell receptor beta chain stems from a study of prognosis after radiotherapy for stage I lung cancer. Across the whole study: Approximately eleven patients' tumors were adenocarcinoma, and roughly 7 patients' tumors were squamous cell carcinoma. Study conclusions and caveats: As reported, TRBV and TRBJ gene usage differed between patients who had metastases and those who did not.

Germline CDR1 reads MNHNS; CDR2 reads SASEGT. This CDR3 comprises 14 residues. V shed 5 bases and J shed 2 bases, with 13 bases lying between them. By frequency in the sample, this clonotype is large. As yet, its antigen is unknown. About 6 milliliters of peripheral blood were drawn at each of two time points. Two-round multiplex PCR, the amplification method, yielded TCR beta CDR3 from genomic DNA. With primers specific to each TRBV and TRBJ gene, the first-round PCR was performed. TCRdb reprocessed the multiplex PCR reads with MiXCR, giving one entry per CDR3 protein. The sample contains about 8,500 distinct CDR3 sequences, 55% to 65% of which appear only once.

The material was PBMCs, obtained before or after stereotactic body radiation therapy (not recorded which). The chain joins TRBV6-1 to TRBJ2-7; no firm D call. The clonotype originates from a donor over 45 with non-small cell lung cancer. The CDR3 DNA sequence: TGTGCCAGCAGTACCGATTCCTGGGCCTACGAGCAGTACTTC. It codes for CASSTDSWAYEQYF.